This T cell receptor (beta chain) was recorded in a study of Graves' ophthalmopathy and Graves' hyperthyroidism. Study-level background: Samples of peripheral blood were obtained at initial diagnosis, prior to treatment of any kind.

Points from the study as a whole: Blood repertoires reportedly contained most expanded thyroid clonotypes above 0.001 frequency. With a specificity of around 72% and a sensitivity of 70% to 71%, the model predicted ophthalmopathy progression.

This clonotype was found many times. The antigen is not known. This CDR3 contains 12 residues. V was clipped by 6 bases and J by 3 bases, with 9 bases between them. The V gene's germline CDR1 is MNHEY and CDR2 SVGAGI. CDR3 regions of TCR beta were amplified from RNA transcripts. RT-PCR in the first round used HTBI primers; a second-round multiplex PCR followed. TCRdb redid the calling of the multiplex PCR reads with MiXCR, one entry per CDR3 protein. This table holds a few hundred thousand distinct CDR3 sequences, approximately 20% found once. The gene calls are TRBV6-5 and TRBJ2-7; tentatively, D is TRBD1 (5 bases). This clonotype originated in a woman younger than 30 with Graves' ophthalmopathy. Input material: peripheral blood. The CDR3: CASRVTVYEQYF. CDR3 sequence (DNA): TGTGCCAGCAGGGTGACAGTCTACGAGCAGTACTTC.